This T cell receptor (beta chain) was captured in a study of Ad26.COV2.S vaccination and SARS-CoV-2 variants. About the study: Intramuscular Ad26.COV2.S at 5x10^10 or 1x10^11 viral particles.

The repertoire was sequenced with immunoSEQ multiplex PCR; TCRdb's copy has only in-frame clones and lacks some. The table shows more than 300,000 clones, with approximately 80% occurring only once. Overall study findings and caveats: Vaccinees and placebo recipients showed similar non-spike TCR breadth.

Indicated treatment: 15 to 20 received Ad26.COV2.S at low or high dose, single or two shots; about 5 received placebo; per-sample allocation not given. Day 63 following the first vaccine or placebo injection was when the samples were taken. An Ad26 vector that expressed Wuhan-strain SARS-CoV-2 spike constituted the vaccine. Germline CDR1 SGHNT, CDR2 YYREEE (reference sequence). The CDR3 extends over 18 amino acids. V was shortened by 0 bases and J by 2 bases, with 15 bases between the two germline ends. Turning to this clone: Its antigen is not identified.

Sequenced here: peripheral blood, sampled in a trial of Ad26.COV2.S vaccine versus placebo. The TCR was taken from a person between 18 and 65 years old who received the Ad26.COV2.S COVID-19 vaccine or a placebo. This rearrangement joins TRBV5-4 to TRBJ1-6, with a tentative D call TRBD1 (6 bases). CDR3 nucleotides: TGTGCCAGCAGCTTGGTAAAAGGGGGATCCACCTATAATTCACCCCTCCACTTT. Translation: CASSLVKGGSTYNSPLHF.